These 5 T cell receptor beta chains originate from one sample sequenced in a study of blood T cell repertoires in COVID-19. The assay was immunoSEQ multiplex PCR, and TCRdb's table has in-frame clones only and misses some. The sample contains about 140,000 clones, about 90% of which appear only once. The sequenced material came from peripheral blood. These receptors all come from a woman between 55 and 75 years old with acute or convalescent COVID-19.

The chain combines TRBV28 with TRBJ1-1; D unclear. The germline V gene has CDR1 MDHEN and CDR2 SYDVKM. The CDR3 has 13 amino acids. Trimming pared 8 bases from V and 1 base from J, leaving 11 bases between. The CDR3 DNA is TGTGCCAGCCTAGGAGCGGGGAACACTGAAGCTTTCTTT. The encoded protein is CASLGAGNTEAFF.

Points on this clone: The identical CDR3 is also encoded by other nucleotide sequences in the sample. The rearrangement links TRBV9 to TRBJ1-1; TRBD1 might be the D (5 bases). Germline CDR1 and CDR2: SGDLS and YYNGEE. The CDR3 covers 13 residues. Trimming took 2 bases from V and 1 from J, leaving 6 bases between them. The CDR3 DNA sequence: TGTGCCAGCAGCGTTACAGGGAACACTGAAGCTTTCTTT. Its translation: CASSVTGNTEAFF.

The chain has TRBV30 and TRBJ1-6; D remains ambiguous. Trimming pared 7 bases from V and 7 bases from J, leaving 14 bases between. Germline V lookup: CDR1 GTSNPN, CDR2 SVGIG (reference sequence). The CDR3 is made up of 13 amino acids. The CDR3 DNA is TGTGCCTCGAAGGGAGGTCGGAATTCACCCCTCCACTTT. It is translated as CASKGGRNSPLHF.

This rearrangement joins TRBV5-1 to TRBJ2-4, with D possibly matching TRBD2 (6 bases). The germline V and J ends were trimmed by 4 bases and 3 bases, with 14 bases remaining between them. In germline, CDR1 is SGHRS, CDR2 YFSETQ. The CDR3 loop spans 15 amino acids. CDR3 loop: CASSKAEGGKNIQYF. CDR3 bases: TGCGCCAGCAGCAAGGCAGAGGGAGGCAAAAACATTCAGTACTTC.

This clone was counted only a few times. This chain links TRBV7-3 with TRBJ2-1; tentatively, D is TRBD2 (7 bases). This CDR3 is 16 amino acids long. V lost 5 bases and J lost 0, with 14 bases in between. Germline V gene sequence: CDR1 SGHTA, CDR2 FQGTGA. CDR3 DNA: TGTGCCAGCAGCCTCGGGGGGCCTAGCTCCTACAATGAGCAGTTCTTC. This translates into CASSLGGPSSYNEQFF.